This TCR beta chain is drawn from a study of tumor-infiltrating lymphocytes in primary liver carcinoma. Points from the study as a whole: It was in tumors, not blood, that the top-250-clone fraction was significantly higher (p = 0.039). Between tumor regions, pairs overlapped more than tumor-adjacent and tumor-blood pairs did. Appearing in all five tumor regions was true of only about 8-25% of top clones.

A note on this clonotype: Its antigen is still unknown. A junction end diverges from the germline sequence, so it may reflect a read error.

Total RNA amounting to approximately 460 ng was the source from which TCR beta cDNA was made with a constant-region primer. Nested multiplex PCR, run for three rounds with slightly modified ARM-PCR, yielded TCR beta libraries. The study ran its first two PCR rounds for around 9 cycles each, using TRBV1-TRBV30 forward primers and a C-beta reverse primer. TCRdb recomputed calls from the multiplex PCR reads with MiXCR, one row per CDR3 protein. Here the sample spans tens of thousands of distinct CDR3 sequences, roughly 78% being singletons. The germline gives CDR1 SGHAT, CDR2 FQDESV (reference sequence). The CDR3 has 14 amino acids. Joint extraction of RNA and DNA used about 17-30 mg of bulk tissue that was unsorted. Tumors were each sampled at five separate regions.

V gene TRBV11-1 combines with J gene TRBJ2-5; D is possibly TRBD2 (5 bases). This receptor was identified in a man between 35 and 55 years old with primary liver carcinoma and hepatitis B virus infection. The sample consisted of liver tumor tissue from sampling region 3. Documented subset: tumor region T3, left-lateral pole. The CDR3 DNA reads TGTACCAGCAGTGGACTGGTGGAGGTGGTGACCCAGTACTTC. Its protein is CTSSGLVEVVTQYF. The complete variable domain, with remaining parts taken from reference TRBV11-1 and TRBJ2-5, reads EAEVAQSPRYKITEKSQAVAFWCDPISGHATLYWYRQILGQGPELLVQFQDESVVDDSQLPKDRFSAERLKGVDSTLKIQPAELGDSAMYLCTSSGLVEVVTQYFGPGTRLLVL.